This paragraph covers one T cell receptor (beta chain) sequence. This entry belongs to a study of OX40 agonist ivuxolimab in advanced cancers. Study as a whole: Each dose-escalation patient presented with hepatocellular carcinoma, melanoma, renal cell or head and neck cancer. Over 30% of patients had received prior checkpoint inhibitor therapy.

CDR1 is ENHRY and CDR2 is SYGVKD in the germline V gene. The CDR3 consists of 13 residues. The germline V and J ends were trimmed by 4 bases and 3 bases, with 7 bases remaining between them. TCRdb's copy holds only in-frame clones and misses some; the assay was immunoSEQ multiplex PCR. The data hold some 70,000 clones, with around 80% observed a single time. The sample was CD4+ or CD8+ T cells sorted from blood, taken in a trial of the OX40 agonist ivuxolimab. The TCR was taken from an adult with an advanced solid tumor such as melanoma, head and neck, liver or kidney cancer. The chain carries TRBV10-3 and TRBJ1-3; D ambiguous. CDR3 region: CAISGGGGNTIYF. The DNA of the CDR3 is TGTGCCATCAGTGGGGGAGGTGGAAACACCATATATTTT.